This TCR beta chain comes out of a study of beta chain features in type 1 diabetes. Investigators reverse transcribed all isolated RNA, so they sequenced expressed TCRB transcripts. Sequenced by immunoSEQ multiplex PCR; TCRdb stores in-frame clones only, minus some. The sample holds about 620,000 clones, around 15% seen once. The V and J ends lost 7 bases and 0 bases, in that order; junction bases with no gene match: 8. Germline-derived CDR1 and CDR2 are GTSNPN and SVGIG (reference sequence). This CDR3 contains 15 residues. This TCR came from a man between 18 and 29 years old in good health. The gene calls are TRBV30 and TRBJ1-1, with 10 bases lining up with TRBD1. The sample taken for sequencing was naive CD4+ T cells from blood. CDR3: CASIPGQGMNTEAFF. DNA for the CDR3: TGTGCCTCGATCCCGGGACAGGGGATGAACACTGAAGCTTTCTTT. The full variable domain, rest sourced from reference TRBV30 and TRBJ1-1, is SQTIHQWPATLVQPVGSPLSLECTVEGTSNPNLYWYRQAAGRGLQLLFYSVGIGQISSEVPQNLSASRPQDRQFILSSKKLLLSDSGFYLCASIPGQGMNTEAFFGQGTRLTVV.